This TCR beta chain came from a study of tumor-infiltrating lymphocytes in primary liver carcinoma. RNA and DNA were co-extracted from around 20-30 mg of unsorted bulk tissue. By surgical resection, the patients were treated for their primary liver carcinoma. Over 85% viable tumor cells were present in every tumor sample. Turning to this clonotype: This may stem from a read error, because a much larger clone lies one nucleotide away.

The input was 500 ng total RNA; TCR beta cDNA was made from it with a constant-region primer. Employing slightly modified ARM-PCR, three nested multiplex PCR rounds were run, and these gave rise to the TCR beta libraries. TRBV1-TRBV30 forward primers paired with a C-beta reverse primer drove the first two PCR rounds, 10 cycles each. One entry per CDR3 protein results from TCRdb running MiXCR on the multiplex PCR reads. Among approximately 110,000 distinct CDR3 sequences, around 83% were seen once, and the ten largest hold approximately 21%. With 6 bases removed from V and 12 bases from J, the gap between germline ends came to 21 bases. CDR3 size: 14 residues. Germline-derived CDR1 and CDR2 are SGHRS and YFSETQ.

The source is a man between 40 and 49 years old with primary liver carcinoma and hepatitis B virus infection. This rearrangement joins TRBV5-1 to TRBJ2-2; D gene ambiguous. Sequencing was performed on liver tumor tissue from sampling region 3. Subset described: tumor region T3, left-lateral pole. The CDR3 loop reads CASIPEYRAMQLFF. The CDR3 nucleotides are TGCGCCAGCATCCCGGAGTACCGGGCAATGCAGCTGTTTTTT. The full variable domain, with the rest looked up from reference TRBV5-1 and TRBJ2-2, is KAGVTQTPRYLIKTRGQQVTLSCSPISGHRSVSWYQQTPGQGLQFLFEYFSETQRNKGNFPGRFSGRQFSNSRSEMNVSTLELGDSALYLCASIPEYRAMQLFFGEGSRLTVL.